Here is one TCR beta chain with its context. Antigen unknown. Enrolled patients, whose metastatic non-small-cell lung cancer was chemo-refractory, received focal radiation plus CTLA-4 blockade with ipilimumab. These data belong to a study of radiotherapy plus CTLA-4 blockade in lung cancer. Trimming cost V 0 bases and J 6 bases, with 9 bases left between them. The CDR3 runs 14 residues. Germline V gene sequence: CDR1 SGDLS, CDR2 YYNGEE. TCRdb's table, derived via immunoSEQ multiplex PCR, lists solely in-frame clones and lacks some. Among 100,000 to 150,000 clones listed, about nine tenths were seen once. Study conclusions and caveats: Reportedly, early blood T cell clone dynamics best predicted response, with interferon-beta. Researchers report tumor-derived TCR clones expanding in blood after radiotherapy plus ipilimumab.

The sequence was obtained from a human donor with non-small cell lung cancer that progressed on radiotherapy plus ipilimumab. The sequences come from peripheral blood, collected from a patient treated with radiotherapy plus ipilimumab. The chain uses TRBV9 and TRBJ2-2; no definite D call. CDR3 in amino acids: CASSVVGVPGELFF. DNA of the CDR3: TGTGCCAGCAGCGTAGTTGGGGTCCCCGGGGAGCTGTTTTTT.